The present T cell receptor (beta chain) was sequenced within a study of T-cell reconstitution after alpha-beta-depleted transplantation in children. This clonotype was observed many times. The CDR3 is 13 residues long. With 6 bases removed from V and 4 bases from J, the gap between germline ends came to 12 bases. The TCRbeta library incorporated unique molecular identifiers. TCRdb re-called the PCR reads through MiXCR, storing one row per CDR3 protein. The sample has 250,000 to 300,000 distinct CDR3 sequences; roughly 9.5% are singletons. This TCR was sampled from a human donor who donated a stem cell graft to a child with SCID. Source: PBMCs from the stem cell graft donor, taken from the stem cell graft. The chain links TRBV12-3 or TRBV12-4 to TRBJ1-2; possible D gene TRBD1, 5 bases. The CDR3 spells CASSTEQAYGYTF. The CDR3 DNA is TGTGCCAGCAGCACCGAACAGGCCTATGGCTACACCTTC.